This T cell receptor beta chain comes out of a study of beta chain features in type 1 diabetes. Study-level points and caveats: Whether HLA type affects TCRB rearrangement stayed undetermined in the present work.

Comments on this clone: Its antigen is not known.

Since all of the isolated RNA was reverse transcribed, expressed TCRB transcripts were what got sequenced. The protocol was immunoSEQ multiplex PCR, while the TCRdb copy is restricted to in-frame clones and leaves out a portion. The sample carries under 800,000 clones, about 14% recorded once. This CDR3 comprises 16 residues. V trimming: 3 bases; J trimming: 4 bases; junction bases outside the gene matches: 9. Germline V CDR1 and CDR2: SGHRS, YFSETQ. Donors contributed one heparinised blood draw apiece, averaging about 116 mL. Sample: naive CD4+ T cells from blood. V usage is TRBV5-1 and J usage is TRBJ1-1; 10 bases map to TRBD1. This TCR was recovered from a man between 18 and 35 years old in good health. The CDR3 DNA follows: TGCGCCAGCAGCTCCAAATGGGACAGGGGCGTCACTGAAGCTTTCTTT. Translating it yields CASSSKWDRGVTEAFF.